The 6 T cell receptor beta chains presented below share a single source sample, sequenced in a study of T cell responses to AZD1222 COVID-19 vaccine. Data came from immunoSEQ multiplex PCR; TCRdb stores just in-frame clones and leaves some out. The sample yields about 150,000 clones, roughly nine tenths seen once. Here the sequenced sample was peripheral blood, taken 28 days after the second AZD1222 dose. These receptors came from an adult who received the AZD1222 COVID-19 vaccine.

The genes are TRBV5-1 and TRBJ2-1, with 8 positions matching TRBD2. This CDR3 spans 15 amino acids. With V trimmed by 0 bases and J by 5 bases, 4 bases remained unmatched. Germline CDR1 reads SGHRS; CDR2 reads YFSETQ. This CDR3 is CASSLEVAGNNEQFF. The CDR3 bases are TGCGCCAGCAGCTTGGAGGTAGCGGGGAACAATGAGCAGTTCTTC.

The V and J genes are TRBV9 and TRBJ2-1, with TRBD2 identical over 7 bases. Per germline, CDR1 SGDLS and CDR2 YYNGEE. Germline trimming cut 0 bases from V and 1 base from J; bases unmatched to any gene: 4. The CDR3 length is 16 residues. DNA for the CDR3: TGTGCCAGCAGCGTAGTGGCTAGCGGTTCCTACAATGAGCAGTTCTTC. Amino acid sequence: CASSVVASGSYNEQFF.

The CDR3 reads CASSLKGQGTEAFF. Here the CDR3 DNA reads TGTGCCAGCAGTTTAAAGGGACAGGGCACTGAAGCTTTCTTT. The chain combines TRBV28 with TRBJ1-1; 9 positions agree with TRBD1. The CDR3 covers 14 residues. Trimming took 2 bases from V and 4 from J; bases not matched to a gene: 2. Germline-derived CDR1 and CDR2 are MDHEN and SYDVKM.

This rearrangement joins TRBV30 to TRBJ1-1, with D possibly matching TRBD1 (5 bases). The V end was cut by 0 bases, the J end by 5 bases, with 13 bases between. The CDR3 length is 14 residues. CDR1 GTSNPN and CDR2 SVGIG come from the germline V gene (reference sequence). The CDR3 here is CAWSVPQVGTEAFF. The CDR3 DNA is TGTGCCTGGAGTGTACCACAGGTTGGGACTGAAGCTTTCTTT.

The V call is TRBV5-1, the J call TRBJ2-6; TRBD1 is a possible D gene (6 bases). The V end was cut by 3 bases, the J end by 4 bases, with 17 bases between. The CDR3 loop spans 17 amino acids. The V gene's germline CDR1 is SGHRS and CDR2 YFSETQ. CDR3 loop: CASSSGTPNAGANVLTF. The CDR3 nucleotides read TGCGCCAGCAGCTCTGGGACACCGAACGCCGGGGCCAACGTCCTGACTTTC.

The rearrangement links TRBV6-6 to TRBJ1-1, with 9 bases fitting TRBD1. Looked up from germline, CDR1 is MNHNY and CDR2 is SVGAGI (reference sequence). CDR3 length: 14 amino acids. The V segment lost 5 bases and the J segment 2 bases; nucleotides outside the gene matches: 3. This chain's CDR3 is CASSRDRVNTEAFF. Written as DNA, the CDR3 is TGTGCCAGCAGTAGGGACAGGGTAAACACTGAAGCTTTCTTT.